The 5 T cell receptor beta chains listed next were all sequenced from one sample in a study of a mutant IDH1 vaccine in newly diagnosed glioma. This sample's time point: week 47, end of study. With topical imiquimod, each dose of the vaccine consisted of 300 ug of mutant IDH1 20-mer peptide. No antigens are known for them. The repertoire was sequenced with immunoSEQ multiplex PCR; TCRdb's copy has only in-frame clones and lacks some. The sample includes about 62,000 clones, roughly four fifths of them seen just once. The material was PBMCs, obtained from a glioma patient whose treatment included an IDH1 peptide vaccine. Receptors were obtained from a man between 25 and 39 years old with glioma.

The V and J genes are TRBV5-8 and TRBJ1-1, with TRBD1 as a possible D gene (5 bases). This CDR3 spans 14 amino acids. The germline gives CDR1 SGHTS, CDR2 YDEGEE. V was clipped by 1 base and J by 4 bases, with 11 bases between them. In DNA form, the CDR3 reads TGTGCCAGCAGCTTGAAAGTAAGGGGCACTGAAGCTTTCTTT. Protein product: CASSLKVRGTEAFF.

V and J are TRBV7-6 and TRBJ2-3, with D possibly matching TRBD2 (7 bases). The germline V gene encodes CDR1 SGHVS and CDR2 FNYEAQ. The CDR3 contains 18 residues. V shed 4 bases and J shed 0 bases, with 20 bases lying between them. The CDR3 here is CASSWAGARGGSTDTQYF. CDR3 coding DNA: TGTGCCAGCAGCTGGGCGGGGGCAAGGGGCGGGAGCACAGATACGCAGTATTTT.

The chain is built from TRBV7-2 and TRBJ2-2, with TRBD2 identical over 7 bases. The ends lost 4 bases at V and 0 bases at J; junction bases unmatched: 5. The CDR3 spans 16 residues. Germline loops: CDR1 SGHTA, CDR2 FQGNSA. As DNA, the CDR3 is TGTGCCAGCAGCTCGGGACTAATCGCGAACACCGGGGAGCTGTTTTTT. Encoded protein: CASSSGLIANTGELFF. Full variable domain (rest looked up from reference TRBV7-2 and TRBJ2-2): GAGVSQSPSNKVTEKGKDVELRCDPISGHTALYWYRQSLGQGLEFLIYFQGNSAPDKSGLPSDRFSAERTGGSVSTLTIQRTQQEDSAVYLCASSSGLIANTGELFFGEGSRLTVL.

This sequence joins TRBV6-6 and TRBJ2-5, with a tentative D call TRBD2 (5 bases). The germline V and J ends were trimmed by 1 base and 5 bases, with 14 bases remaining between them. The CDR3 is 15 amino acids. Looked up from germline, CDR1 is MNHNY and CDR2 is SVGAGI (reference sequence). Here the CDR3 DNA reads TGTGCCAGCAGTTACTTACTAGTTAAGGCGGAGACCCAGTACTTC. This sequence encodes CASSYLLVKAETQYF.

This rearrangement joins TRBV7-2 to TRBJ2-5; TRBD2 agrees at 10 bases. Germline V CDR1 and CDR2: SGHTA, FQGNSA. This CDR3 is 18 amino acids long. With 5 bases clipped from V and 4 bases from J, the junction kept 16 bases outside the gene matches. The CDR3 reads CASSPWEVAGGAAETQYF. DNA of the CDR3: TGTGCCAGCAGCCCCTGGGAGGTAGCGGGGGGTGCGGCAGAGACCCAGTACTTC. Using reference TRBV7-2 and TRBJ2-5 for the parts outside the CDR3, the full variable domain is GAGVSQSPSNKVTEKGKDVELRCDPISGHTALYWYRQSLGQGLEFLIYFQGNSAPDKSGLPSDRFSAERTGGSVSTLTIQRTQQEDSAVYLCASSPWEVAGGAAETQYFGPGTRLLVL.